What follows describes a single T cell receptor (beta chain). These data originate in a study of T cells expressing NK-cell markers. With the 5' RACE reads reprocessed, TCRdb shows one record per CDR3 protein and no DNA. The sample totals 1,000 to 1,500 distinct CDR3 sequences; its top ten clones hold about 60%. Germline V gene data show CDR1 as SQVTM and CDR2 as ANQGSEA. The CDR3 totals 13 residues. The receptor comes from a woman in her late teens or twenties in good health. V usage is TRBV29-1 and J usage is TRBJ1-2. The material sequenced was blood T cells: a sorted CD56 or NKG2C T cell subset, CD4+ or CD8+ T cells, or bulk PBMC T cells (not recorded which). The CDR3 is CSVGPDSPYGYTF. Looking up the rest from reference TRBV29-1 and TRBJ1-2 gives the full variable domain: SAVISQKPSRDICQRGTSLTIQCQVDSQVTMMFWYRQQPGQSLTLIATANQGSEATYESGFVIDKFPISRPNLTFSTLTVSNMSPEDSSIYLCSVGPDSPYGYTFGSGTRLTVV.